This TCR beta chain was recorded in a study of control samples from healthy donors and cancer patients. The table came from immunoSEQ multiplex PCR; TCRdb's copy has only in-frame clones and leaves some out. The profile shows 120,000 or so clones, roughly 90% of them singletons. V lost 6 bases, J lost 7 bases, and 12 bases lay in between. In germline, CDR1 is SNHLY, CDR2 FYNNEI. The CDR3 extends over 12 amino acids. The sequenced sample was blood. The receptor was derived from a man aged 50 or older in good health. The J gene is TRBJ1-2, the V gene TRBV2; D might be TRBD1 (5 bases). The CDR3 DNA reads as TGTGCCAGCAGCGAACTCGGGGGTGGCTACACCTTC. Its translation is CASSELGGGYTF.